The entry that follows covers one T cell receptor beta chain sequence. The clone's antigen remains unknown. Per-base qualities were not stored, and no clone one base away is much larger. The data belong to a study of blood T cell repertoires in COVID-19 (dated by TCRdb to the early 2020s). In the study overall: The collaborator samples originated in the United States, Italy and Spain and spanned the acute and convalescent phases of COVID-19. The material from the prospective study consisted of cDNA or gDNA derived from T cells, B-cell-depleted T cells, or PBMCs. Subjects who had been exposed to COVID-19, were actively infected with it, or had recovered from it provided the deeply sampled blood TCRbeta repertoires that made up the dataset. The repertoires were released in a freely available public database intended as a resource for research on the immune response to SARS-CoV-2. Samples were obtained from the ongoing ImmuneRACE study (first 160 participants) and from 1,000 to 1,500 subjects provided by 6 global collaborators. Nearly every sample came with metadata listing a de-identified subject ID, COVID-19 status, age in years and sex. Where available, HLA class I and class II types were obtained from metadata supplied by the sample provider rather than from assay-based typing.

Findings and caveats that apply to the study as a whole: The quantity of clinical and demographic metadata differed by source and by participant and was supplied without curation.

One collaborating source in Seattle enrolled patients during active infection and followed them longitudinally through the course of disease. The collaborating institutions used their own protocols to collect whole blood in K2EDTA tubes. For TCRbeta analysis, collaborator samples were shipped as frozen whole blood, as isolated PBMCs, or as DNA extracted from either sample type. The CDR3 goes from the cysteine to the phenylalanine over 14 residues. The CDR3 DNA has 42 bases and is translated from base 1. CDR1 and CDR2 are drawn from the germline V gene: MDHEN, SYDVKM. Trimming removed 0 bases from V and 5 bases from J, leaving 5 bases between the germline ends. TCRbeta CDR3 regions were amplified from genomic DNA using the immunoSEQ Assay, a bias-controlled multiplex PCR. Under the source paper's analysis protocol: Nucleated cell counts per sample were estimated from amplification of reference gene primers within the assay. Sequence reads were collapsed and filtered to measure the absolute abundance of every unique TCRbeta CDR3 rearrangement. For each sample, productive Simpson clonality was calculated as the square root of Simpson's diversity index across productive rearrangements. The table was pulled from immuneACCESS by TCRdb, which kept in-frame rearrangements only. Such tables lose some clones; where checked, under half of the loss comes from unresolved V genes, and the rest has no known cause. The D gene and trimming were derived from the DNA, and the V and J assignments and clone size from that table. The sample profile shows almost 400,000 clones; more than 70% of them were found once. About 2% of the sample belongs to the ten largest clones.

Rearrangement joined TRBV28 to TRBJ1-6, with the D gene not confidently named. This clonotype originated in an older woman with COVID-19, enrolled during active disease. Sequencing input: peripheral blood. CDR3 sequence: CASSLWQNNSPLHF. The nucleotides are TGTGCCAGCAGTTTATGGCAGAATAATTCACCCCTCCACTTT.